The rows below give T cell receptor beta chains drawn from one sample of a study of T cell changes during pregnancy in multiple sclerosis. Clones were sequenced by immunoSEQ multiplex PCR, and TCRdb holds only the in-frame ones, with some missing. Here the sample spans 55,000 to 65,000 clones, about 91% being singletons. Sample: peripheral blood, taken in the first trimester of pregnancy. These receptors were obtained from a female donor with multiple sclerosis, enrolled in a pregnancy study. Each CDR3 is given with its conserved first and last residue. The D gene is left open where the match is weak. Rows give clone size only sometimes, using once, few, many, or a class for an expanded clone.

>TRBJ2-2|17|TRBD2|NA|TRBV18
TGTGCCAGCTCACCAAGGGGAGCGGGGGCCAACAGCGGGGAGCTGTTTTTT
CASSPRGAGANSGELFF
>TRBJ1-2|16|TRBD1|NA|TRBV18
TGTGCCAGCTCACCAGGGACAGGCCCCCGTTTGGATGGCTACACCTTC
CASSPGTGPRLDGYTF
>TRBJ2-5|11|NA|NA|TRBV30
TGTGCCTGGATCCGGGAGGAGACCCAGTACTTC
CAWIREETQYF
>TRBJ1-1|13|NA|NA|TRBV7-2
TGTGCCAGCAGTAAGGTCCAGGGGACTGAAGCTTTCTTT
CASSKVQGTEAFF
>TRBJ2-7|14|TRBD1|NA|TRBV9
TGTGCCAGCAGCGGGGGGACAGGGCCCTACGAGCAGTACTTC
CASSGGTGPYEQYF
>TRBJ1-3|14|TRBD1|NA|TRBV7-2
TGTGCCAGCAGCGCCGGGACAGGAGGAGACACCATATATTTT
CASSAGTGGDTIYF
>TRBJ2-5|17|TRBD2|NA|TRBV9
TGTGCCAGCAGCCCCCGCCCTCTAGCGGGGGGGCAAGAGACCCAGTACTTC
CASSPRPLAGGQETQYF
>TRBJ1-5|11|NA|NA|TRBV7-7
TGTGCTAGCAAGGGGGTTCAGCCCCAGCATTTT
CASKGVQPQHF
>TRBJ1-5|14|NA|once|TRBV25-1
TGTGCCAGCAGTGACTTGGGCACTTATCAGCCCCAGCATTTT
CASSDLGTYQPQHF
>TRBJ1-4|16|TRBD1|NA|TRBV9
TGTGCCAGCAGCCCACGGGGGGGACAGATTAATGAAAAACTGTTTTTT
CASSPRGGQINEKLFF
>TRBJ2-5|14|TRBD2|few|TRBV2
TGTGCCAGCAGGGAGCGGGGGGGCTGGGAGACCCAGTACTTC
CASRERGGWETQYF
>TRBJ2-7|15|NA|NA|TRBV4-2
TGTGCCAGCAGCCAAGTGGCAGGGGAAGTTTACGAGCAGTACTTC
CASSQVAGEVYEQYF
>TRBJ1-1|15|TRBD1|NA|TRBV9
TGTGCCAGCAGCCCAACTGGACAGGGGAGGACTGAAGCTTTCTTT
CASSPTGQGRTEAFF
>TRBJ2-7|15|TRBD1|NA|TRBV5-6
TGTGCCAGCAGTCCCGGGATCCAGGGGGCGGGGGAGCAGTACTTC
CASSPGIQGAGEQYF
>TRBJ2-7|15|NA|NA|TRBV19
TGTGCCAGTAGTACCTTCTTGCGGGAAGCCTACGAGCAGTACTTC
CASSTFLREAYEQYF
>TRBJ2-2|16|TRBD2|NA|TRBV10-3
TGTGCCATCAGTGAGCCTAGCGGGGGGAACACCGGGGAGCTGTTTTTT
CAISEPSGGNTGELFF
>TRBJ1-4|12|NA|NA|TRBV2
TGTGCCAGCAGGGACCCAGGGGAAAAACTGTTTTTT
CASRDPGEKLFF
>TRBJ2-3|13|TRBD1|NA|TRBV7-9
TGTGCCAGCAGCTACGGGACAGGAGATACGCAGTATTTT
CASSYGTGDTQYF
>TRBJ1-4|14|NA|NA|TRBV7-9
TGTGCCAGCAGCTTCGGCAGGGGATCCGAAAAACTGTTTTTT
CASSFGRGSEKLFF
>TRBJ1-3|16|NA|NA|TRBV2
TGTGCCAGCAGTGAAGCGCCGGCAGGCCCGGGAAACACCATATATTTT
CASSEAPAGPGNTIYF
>TRBJ1-2|9|NA|NA|TRBV29-1
TGCACCTCAAATCGGGGCTACACCTTC
CTSNRGYTF
>TRBJ1-4|14|NA|NA|TRBV5-8
TGTGCCACCACCGAGGCGGGGCCTAATGAAAAACTGTTTTTT
CATTEAGPNEKLFF
>TRBJ2-3|14|NA|NA|TRBV19
TGTGCCAGTAGTACTTCCGGGATCACAGATACGCAGTATTTT
CASSTSGITDTQYF
>TRBJ2-7|16|TRBD1|NA|TRBV28
TGTGCCAGCAGTTTGGGGGGGACAGGGGGCTTCTACGAGCAGTACTTC
CASSLGGTGGFYEQYF
>TRBJ2-1|14|TRBD1|NA|TRBV6-1
TGTGCCAGCAGTGACCCGGGACAGGGCGATGAGCAGTTCTTC
CASSDPGQGDEQFF
>TRBJ1-4|12|NA|NA|TRBV5-4
TGTGCCAGCAGCTTGGACCGAGGAGAGATGTTTTTT
CASSLDRGEMFF
>TRBJ2-5|14|TRBD1|NA|TRBV30
TGTGCCTGGAGTGTTTCAGGGGGACAAGAGACCCAGTACTTC
CAWSVSGGQETQYF
>TRBJ1-1|13|TRBD1|NA|TRBV25-1
TGTGCCAGCAGTGAGATGGGACAGGGGAAAGCTTTCTTT
CASSEMGQGKAFF
>TRBJ1-2|14|NA|NA|TRBV7-6
TGTGCCAGCAGCTTAGACCACAGAAACTATGGCTACACCTTC
CASSLDHRNYGYTF